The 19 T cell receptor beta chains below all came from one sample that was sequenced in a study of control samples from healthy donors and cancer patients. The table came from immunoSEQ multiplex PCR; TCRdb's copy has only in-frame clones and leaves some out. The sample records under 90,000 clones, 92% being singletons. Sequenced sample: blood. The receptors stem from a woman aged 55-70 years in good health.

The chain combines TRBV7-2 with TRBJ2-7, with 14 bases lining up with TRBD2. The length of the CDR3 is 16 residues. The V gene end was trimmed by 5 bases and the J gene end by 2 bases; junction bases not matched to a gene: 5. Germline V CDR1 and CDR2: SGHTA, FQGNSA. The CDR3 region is CASSAATSGRAYEQYF. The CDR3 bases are TGTGCCAGCAGCGCCGCGACTAGCGGGAGGGCCTACGAGCAGTACTTC.

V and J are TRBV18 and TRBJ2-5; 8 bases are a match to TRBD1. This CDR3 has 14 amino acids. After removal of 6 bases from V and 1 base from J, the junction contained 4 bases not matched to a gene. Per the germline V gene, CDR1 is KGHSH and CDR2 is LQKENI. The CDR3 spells CASSQGTGQETQYF. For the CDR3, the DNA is TGTGCCAGCTCCCAAGGGACAGGCCAAGAGACCCAGTACTTC.

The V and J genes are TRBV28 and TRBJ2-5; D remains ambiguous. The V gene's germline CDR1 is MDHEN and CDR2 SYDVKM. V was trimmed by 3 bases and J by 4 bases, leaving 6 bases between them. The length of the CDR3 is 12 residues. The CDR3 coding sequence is TGTGCCAGCAGTTTGAGGTTAGAGACCCAGTACTTC. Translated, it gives CASSLRLETQYF.

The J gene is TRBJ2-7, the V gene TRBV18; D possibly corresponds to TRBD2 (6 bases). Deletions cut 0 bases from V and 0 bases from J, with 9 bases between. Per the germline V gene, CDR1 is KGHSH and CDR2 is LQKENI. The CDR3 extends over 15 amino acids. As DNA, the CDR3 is TGTGCCAGCTCACCACCGGGCGGGACCTCCTACGAGCAGTACTTC. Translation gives CASSPPGGTSYEQYF.

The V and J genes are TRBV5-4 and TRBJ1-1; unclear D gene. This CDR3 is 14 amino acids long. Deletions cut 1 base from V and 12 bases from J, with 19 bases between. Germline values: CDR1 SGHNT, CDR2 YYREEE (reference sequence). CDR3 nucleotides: TGTGCCAGCAGCTTGTACCAGATTCTGGATAAACCTTTCTTT. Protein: CASSLYQILDKPFF.

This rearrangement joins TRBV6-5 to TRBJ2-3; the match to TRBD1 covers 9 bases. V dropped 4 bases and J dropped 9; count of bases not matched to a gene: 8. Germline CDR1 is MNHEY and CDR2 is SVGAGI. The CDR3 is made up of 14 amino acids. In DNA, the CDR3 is TGTGCCAGCAGTTCCCCGGGACAGGGCCCCACGCAGTATTTT. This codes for CASSSPGQGPTQYF.

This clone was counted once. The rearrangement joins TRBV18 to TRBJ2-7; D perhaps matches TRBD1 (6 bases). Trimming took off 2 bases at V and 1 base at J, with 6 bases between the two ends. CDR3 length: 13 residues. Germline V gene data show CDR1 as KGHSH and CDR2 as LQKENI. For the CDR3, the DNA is TGTGCCAGCTCACCAGGGACATCCTACGAGCAGTACTTC. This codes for CASSPGTSYEQYF. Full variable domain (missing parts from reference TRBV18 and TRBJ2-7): NAGVMQNPRHLVRRRGQEARLRCSPMKGHSHVYWYRQLPEEGLKFMVYLQKENIIDESGMPKERFSAEFPKEGPSILRIQQVVRGDSAAYFCASSPGTSYEQYFGPGTRLTVT.

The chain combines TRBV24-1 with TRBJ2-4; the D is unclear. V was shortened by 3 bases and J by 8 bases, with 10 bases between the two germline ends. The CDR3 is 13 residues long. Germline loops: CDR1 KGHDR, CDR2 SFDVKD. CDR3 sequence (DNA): TGTGCCACCAGTGATGCTGTAAGGGACATTCAGTACTTC. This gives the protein CATSDAVRDIQYF.

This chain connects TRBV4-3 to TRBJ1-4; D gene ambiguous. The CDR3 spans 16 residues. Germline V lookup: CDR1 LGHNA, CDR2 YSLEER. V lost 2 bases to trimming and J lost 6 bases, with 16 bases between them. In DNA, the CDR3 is TGCGCCAGCAGCCAAAAAAGACGGTCCCCATATGAAAAACTGTTTTTT. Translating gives CASSQKRRSPYEKLFF.

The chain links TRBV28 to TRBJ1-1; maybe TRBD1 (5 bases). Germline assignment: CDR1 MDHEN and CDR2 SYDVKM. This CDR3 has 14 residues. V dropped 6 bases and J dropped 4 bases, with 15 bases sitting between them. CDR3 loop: CASSVGGTGTEAFF. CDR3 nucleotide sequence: TGTGCCAGCAGCGTGGGGGGTACGGGCACTGAAGCTTTCTTT.

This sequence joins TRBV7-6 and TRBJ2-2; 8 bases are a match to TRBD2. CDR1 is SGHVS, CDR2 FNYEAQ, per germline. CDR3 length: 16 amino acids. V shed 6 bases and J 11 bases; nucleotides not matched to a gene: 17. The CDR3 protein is CASSAPGGATFSELFF. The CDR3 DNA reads TGTGCCAGCAGTGCCCCGGGGGGGGCAACCTTTTCCGAGCTGTTTTTT.

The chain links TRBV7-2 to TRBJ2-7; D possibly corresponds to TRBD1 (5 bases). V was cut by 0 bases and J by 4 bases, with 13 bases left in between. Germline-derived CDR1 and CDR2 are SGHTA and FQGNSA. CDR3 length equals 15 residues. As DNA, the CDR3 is TGTGCCAGCAGCTTAGCCCAGGCAGGGCGGTACGAGCAGTACTTC. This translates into CASSLAQAGRYEQYF.

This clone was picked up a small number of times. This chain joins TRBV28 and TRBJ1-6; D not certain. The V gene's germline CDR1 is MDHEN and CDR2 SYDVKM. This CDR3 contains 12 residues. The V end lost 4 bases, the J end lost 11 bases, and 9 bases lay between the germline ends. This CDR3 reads CASSYNQAPLHF. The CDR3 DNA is TGTGCCAGCAGTTACAATCAGGCACCCCTCCACTTT.

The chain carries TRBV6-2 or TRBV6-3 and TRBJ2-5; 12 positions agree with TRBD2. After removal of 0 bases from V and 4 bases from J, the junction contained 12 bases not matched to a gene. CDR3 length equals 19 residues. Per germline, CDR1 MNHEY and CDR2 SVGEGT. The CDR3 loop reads CASSYSTLAGGPGGETQYF. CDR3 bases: TGTGCCAGCAGTTACTCGACCCTAGCGGGAGGGCCGGGAGGAGAGACCCAGTACTTC.

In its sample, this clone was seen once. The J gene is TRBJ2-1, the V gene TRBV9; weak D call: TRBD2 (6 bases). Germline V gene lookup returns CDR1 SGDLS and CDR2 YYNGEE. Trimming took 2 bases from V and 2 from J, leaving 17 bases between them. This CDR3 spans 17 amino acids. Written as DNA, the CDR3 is TGTGCCAGCAGCGTGACGGGCGGGACGGGCCCCTACAATGAGCAGTTCTTC. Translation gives CASSVTGGTGPYNEQFF.

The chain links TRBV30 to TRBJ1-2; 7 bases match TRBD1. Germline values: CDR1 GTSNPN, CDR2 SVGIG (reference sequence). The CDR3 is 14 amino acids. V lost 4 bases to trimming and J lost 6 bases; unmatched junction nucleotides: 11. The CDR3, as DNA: TGTGCCTGGAATAAATTGGGGACAGCGGATGGCTACACCTTC. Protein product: CAWNKLGTADGYTF.

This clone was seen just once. The CDR3 DNA reads as TGTGCCAGCTATGACAGGGGAGGCAATCAGCCCCAGCATTTT. This translates into CASYDRGGNQPQHF. This chain links TRBV19 with TRBJ1-5, with 8 positions matching TRBD1. The CDR3 extends over 14 amino acids. Germline CDR1 and CDR2: LNHDA and SQIVND (reference sequence). V gave up 9 bases and J gave up 2 bases; unmatched junction bases: 6.

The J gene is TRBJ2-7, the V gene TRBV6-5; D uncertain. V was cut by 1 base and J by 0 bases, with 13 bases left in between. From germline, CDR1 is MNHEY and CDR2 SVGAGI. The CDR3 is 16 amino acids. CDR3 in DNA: TGTGCCAGCAGTTACTTCAGGCCTACTAACTCCTACGAGCAGTACTTC. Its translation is CASSYFRPTNSYEQYF.

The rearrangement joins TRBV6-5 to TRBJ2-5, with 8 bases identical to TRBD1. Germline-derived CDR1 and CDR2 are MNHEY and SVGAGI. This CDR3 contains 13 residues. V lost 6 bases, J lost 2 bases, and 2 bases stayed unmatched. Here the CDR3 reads CASSGQGQETQYF. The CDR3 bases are TGTGCCAGCAGCGGACAGGGACAAGAGACCCAGTACTTC.